This T cell receptor (beta chain) was sequenced for a study of T cell repertoires in cytomegalovirus infection. Whole-study context: HLA-C-restricted CMV epitopes, recently identified, and well-studied HLA-B-restricted ones were used by the study.

Findings and limits, study-wide: HLA-C-restricted CMV clonotypes gave the most frequent clonotype in two of eight donors.

The CDR3 has 14 residues. The V and J ends lost 3 bases and 7 bases respectively, with 13 bases between them. CDR1 is MNHEY, CDR2 SMNVEV, per germline (reference sequence). As concerns this clonotype: What it binds is not known.

Using its own MiXCR run on the reads, TCRdb lists one record per CDR3 protein. Here the sample spans fewer than 900,000 distinct CDR3 sequences, around 29% being singletons. This material consisted of cultured CD8+ T cells from PBMCs, taken from culture after CMV antigen stimulation. The chain recombines TRBV27 with TRBJ2-1, with D possibly TRBD1 on 5 matching bases. The source is a human donor in good health (CMV status not recorded). Some clones in this sample may be carry-over from other donors' samples. In DNA, the CDR3 is TGTGCCAGCAGTTTTGGTGTGGGGCGTAATGAGCAGTTCTTC. Protein: CASSFGVGRNEQFF.